The 16 T cell receptor beta chains listed next were all sequenced from one sample in a study of blood T cell repertoires in COVID-19. Repertoires were generated with immunoSEQ multiplex PCR, while TCRdb's copy carries only in-frame clones and drops some. The sample consists of tens of thousands of clones, roughly 84% of them appearing once. The sample taken for sequencing was peripheral blood. Receptors were obtained from a man aged 55-75 years with COVID-19, enrolled during active disease.

Written as DNA, the CDR3 is TGTGCCAGCAGTTCCCGACTACAGGGGGAAGCTTTCTTT. Translation gives CASSSRLQGEAFF. J is TRBJ1-1 and V is TRBV27; the match to TRBD1 covers 7 bases. V was clipped by 4 bases and J by 8 bases; unmatched bases: 7. Germline V gene data show CDR1 as MNHEY and CDR2 as SMNVEV (reference sequence). CDR3 size: 13 residues.

The rearrangement links TRBV5-4 to TRBJ1-2, with D maybe TRBD1 (5 bases). The CDR3 loop spans 14 amino acids. CDR1 is SGHNT, CDR2 YYREEE, per germline (reference sequence). With 1 base removed from V and 8 bases from J, the gap between germline ends came to 15 bases. CDR3: CASSLSAGGKGYTF. The CDR3 region has the DNA TGTGCCAGCAGCTTGTCGGCTGGGGGGAAGGGCTACACCTTC.

The V gene is TRBV12-3 or TRBV12-4, the J gene TRBJ1-2, with D maybe TRBD1 (5 bases). The CDR3 has 13 residues. V dropped 2 bases and J dropped 7 bases, with 11 bases sitting between them. This CDR3 reads CASSLQGRAGYTF. The CDR3 DNA reads TGTGCCAGCAGTTTACAGGGCAGGGCTGGCTACACCTTC.

V gene TRBV2 combines with J gene TRBJ1-3; no firm D call. The germline gives CDR1 SNHLY, CDR2 FYNNEI. V lost 4 bases and J lost 0, with 10 bases in between. This CDR3 spans 15 amino acids. The CDR3 DNA sequence: TGTGCCAGCAGTGGGCAACTACTCTCTGGAAACACCATATATTTT. Translation gives CASSGQLLSGNTIYF.

This clone was counted a single time. The chain joins TRBV11-1 to TRBJ2-7; TRBD2 matches at 11 bases. Germline lookup yields CDR1 SGHAT and CDR2 FQDESV (reference sequence). CDR3 size: 15 residues. The ends lost 4 bases at V and 6 bases at J; junction bases unmatched: 8. CDR3 region: CASSSGTSGLREQYF. CDR3 sequence (DNA): TGTGCCAGCAGCTCAGGGACTAGCGGTTTGCGCGAGCAGTACTTC.

The rearrangement links TRBV3-1 (or the pseudogene TRBV3-2) to TRBJ1-2, with D maybe TRBD1 (5 bases). The CDR3 extends over 15 amino acids. Between the trimmed V and J ends, which lost 1 base and 4 bases, there was a span of 13 bases. CDR1 is LGHDT, CDR2 YNNKEL, per germline (reference sequence). CDR3 sequence (DNA): TGTGCCAGCAGCCAAGGGGTAGGGGTAAGCTATGGCTACACCTTC. Protein: CASSQGVGVSYGYTF.

The chain is built from TRBV7-9 and TRBJ1-4; 9 positions match TRBD1. Trimming took 5 bases from V and 4 from J; bases not matched to a gene: 5. This CDR3 has 15 amino acids. Per germline, CDR1 SEHNR and CDR2 FQNEAQ (reference sequence). Here the CDR3 reads CASSRRTGVNEKLFF. CDR3 in DNA: TGTGCCAGCAGCCGGCGGACAGGGGTTAATGAAAAACTGTTTTTT. Together with reference TRBV7-9 and TRBJ1-4, the CDR3 gives the full variable domain: DTGVSQNPRHKITKRGQNVTFRCDPISEHNRLYWYRQTLGQGPEFLTYFQNEAQLEKSRLLSDRFSAERPKGSFSTLEIQRTEQGDSAMYLCASSRRTGVNEKLFFGSGTQLSVL.

The chain joins TRBV7-2 to TRBJ2-6; D is uncertain. V was clipped by 5 bases and J by 1 base, with 15 bases between them. The CDR3 has 17 residues. The V gene's germline CDR1 is SGHTA and CDR2 FQGNSA. CDR3 sequence: CASSPNPIQSGANVLTF. CDR3 sequence (DNA): TGTGCCAGCAGCCCTAACCCAATCCAATCTGGGGCCAACGTCCTGACTTTC.

J is TRBJ2-1 and V is TRBV15, with 7 bases aligning to TRBD2. This CDR3 is 13 amino acids long. Germline CDR1 is LNHNV and CDR2 is YYDKDF (reference sequence). J gave up 5 bases and V 5 bases, and 3 bases lay outside the gene matches. CDR3 sequence: CATSGGRHNEQFF. CDR3 DNA sequence: TGTGCCACCAGCGGCGGGAGACACAATGAGCAGTTCTTC. The full variable domain, with the rest looked up from reference TRBV15 and TRBJ2-1, is DAMVIQNPRYQVTQFGKPVTLSCSQTLNHNVMYWYQQKSSQAPKLLFHYYDKDFNNEADTPDNFQSRRPNTSFCFLDIRSPGLGDTAMYLCATSGGRHNEQFFGPGTRLTVL.

The V call is TRBV24-1, the J call TRBJ2-1; 8 positions agree with TRBD2. Germline CDR1 and CDR2: KGHDR and SFDVKD. With V trimmed by 6 bases and J by 6 bases, 6 bases remained unmatched. The CDR3 consists of 14 residues. The CDR3 here is CATSRAGTSNEQFF. CDR3 bases: TGTGCCACCAGTCGGGCCGGGACTAGCAATGAGCAGTTCTTC.

This clone was recorded once. The V call is TRBV6-5, the J call TRBJ1-5; D is perhaps TRBD1 (6 bases). Trimming left V 8 bases short and J 1 base short, with 15 bases between. The germline CDR1 and CDR2 sequences are MNHEY and SVGAGI. This CDR3 contains 15 residues. The DNA for the CDR3 is TGTGCCAGCGGCGCAGGGGTGTTGAGCAATCAGCCCCAGCATTTT. This sequence encodes CASGAGVLSNQPQHF.

The genes are TRBV16 and TRBJ1-1; D perhaps matches TRBD1 (5 bases). CDR1 is KGHSY, CDR2 FQNENV, per germline. The CDR3 runs 16 residues. V lost 0 bases to trimming and J lost 1 base, with 12 bases between them. CDR3 protein: CASSQSQQGGNTEAFF. As DNA, the CDR3 is TGTGCCAGCAGCCAATCTCAGCAGGGAGGGAACACTGAAGCTTTCTTT.

The chain has TRBV18 and TRBJ1-1; 9 positions match TRBD1. Looked up from germline, CDR1 is KGHSH and CDR2 is LQKENI. With 8 bases clipped from V and 1 base from J, the junction kept 5 bases outside the gene matches. The CDR3 length is 14 residues. The CDR3 protein is CASGSGQGNTEAFF. The CDR3 nucleotides read TGTGCCAGCGGATCGGGACAGGGGAACACTGAAGCTTTCTTT.

The V call is TRBV6-5, the J call TRBJ1-4; no clear D gene. The CDR3 runs 15 residues. V was shortened by 3 bases and J by 8 bases, with 16 bases between the two germline ends. The germline V gene encodes CDR1 MNHEY and CDR2 SVGAGI. CDR3 protein: CASSYSPGSGEKLFF. As DNA, the CDR3 is TGTGCCAGCAGTTATTCTCCGGGAAGTGGAGAAAAACTGTTTTTT.

The rearrangement links TRBV2 to TRBJ1-6; 9 bases match TRBD1. V was pared by 5 bases and J by 12 bases, with 5 bases of the junction left unmatched. Per germline, CDR1 SNHLY and CDR2 FYNNEI. The CDR3 covers 13 residues. CDR3 DNA sequence: TGTGCCAGCAGTTTGGACAGGGGCGGACCCCTCCACTTT. It translates to CASSLDRGGPLHF.

The rearrangement joins TRBV12-3 or TRBV12-4 to TRBJ1-2; D uncertain. This CDR3 region has 12 residues. V lost 5 bases and J lost 10, with 14 bases in between. The CDR3 loop is CASSIRDRNYTF. CDR3 nucleotides: TGTGCCAGCAGTATCCGGGATAGGAACTACACCTTC.